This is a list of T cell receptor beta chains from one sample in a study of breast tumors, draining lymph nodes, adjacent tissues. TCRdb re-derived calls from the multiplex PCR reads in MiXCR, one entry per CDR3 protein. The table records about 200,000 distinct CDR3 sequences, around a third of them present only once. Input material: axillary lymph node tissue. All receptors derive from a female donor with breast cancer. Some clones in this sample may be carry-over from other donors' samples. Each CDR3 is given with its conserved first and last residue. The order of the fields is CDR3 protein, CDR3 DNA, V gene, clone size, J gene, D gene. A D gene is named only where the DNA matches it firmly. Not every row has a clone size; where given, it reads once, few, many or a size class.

CDR3aa: CASSRTSGYNEQFF
CDR3nt: TGTGCCAGCTCACGGACTAGCGGCTACAATGAGCAGTTCTTC
v_gene: TRBV18
abundance: few
j_gene: TRBJ2-1
d_gene: TRBD2

CDR3aa: CASSLGTHPNEKLIF
CDR3nt: TGCGCCAGCAGCTTGGGTACGCACCCTAATGAAAAACTGATTTTT
v_gene: TRBV5-1
abundance: -
j_gene: TRBJ1-4
d_gene: -

CDR3aa: CASSLRRLVQAGELFF
CDR3nt: TGTGCCAGCAGCTTAAGGAGACTAGTTCAAGCCGGGGAGCTGTTTTTT
v_gene: TRBV7-8
abundance: many
j_gene: TRBJ2-2
d_gene: -

CDR3aa: CASSQVGGGASYTF
CDR3nt: TGCGCCAGCAGCCAAGTTGGCGGGGGCGCAAGCTACACCTTC
v_gene: TRBV4-1
abundance: many
j_gene: TRBJ1-2
d_gene: -

CDR3aa: CASSRLQGSNYGYTF
CDR3nt: TGTGCCAGCAGTCGCCTGCAGGGCTCGAACTATGGCTACACCTTC
v_gene: TRBV12-3/TRBV12-4
abundance: many
j_gene: TRBJ1-2
d_gene: -

CDR3aa: CSARTGGSSQETQYF
CDR3nt: TGCAGTGCTCGGACAGGGGGGTCCAGCCAAGAGACCCAGTACTTC
v_gene: TRBV20-1
abundance: -
j_gene: TRBJ2-5
d_gene: TRBD1

CDR3aa: CASSPDEHLSSYNSPLHF
CDR3nt: TGTGCCAGCAGCCCCGATGAGCATCTAAGCTCCTATAATTCACCCCTCCACTTT
v_gene: TRBV6-4
abundance: -
j_gene: TRBJ1-6
d_gene: -

CDR3aa: CASSLYGQGSYNEQFF
CDR3nt: TGTGCCAGCAGTTTATACGGACAGGGGTCCTACAATGAGCAGTTCTTC
v_gene: TRBV2
abundance: few
j_gene: TRBJ2-1
d_gene: TRBD1

CDR3aa: CASRPDLAGEAFF
CDR3nt: TGTGCCAGCAGGCCCGACCTGGCCGGTGAAGCTTTCTTT
v_gene: TRBV2
abundance: -
j_gene: TRBJ1-1
d_gene: -

CDR3aa: CSASSDRDRLHF
CDR3nt: TGCAGTGCTAGTAGCGACCGGGATCGGCTCCACTTT
v_gene: TRBV20-1
abundance: many
j_gene: TRBJ1-6
d_gene: -

CDR3aa: CASSDGTDLGTGENSYNSPLHF
CDR3nt: TGTGCCAGCAGTGACGGGACGGACTTAGGGACAGGGGAGAACTCCTATAATTCACCCCTCCACTTT
v_gene: TRBV25-1
abundance: -
j_gene: TRBJ1-6
d_gene: TRBD1

CDR3aa: CASSGTGRSYGYTF
CDR3nt: TGTGCCAGCAGCGGGACAGGGAGGTCCTATGGCTACACCTTC
v_gene: TRBV6-6
abundance: -
j_gene: TRBJ1-2
d_gene: TRBD1

CDR3aa: CASSPALAGAGAEGELFF
CDR3nt: TGTGCCAGCTCACCAGCCCTAGCGGGAGCCGGGGCAGAAGGGGAGCTGTTTTTT
v_gene: TRBV18
abundance: -
j_gene: TRBJ2-2
d_gene: TRBD2

CDR3aa: CASSLGELGEAFF
CDR3nt: TGTGCCAGCAGTTTAGGAGAGTTGGGTGAAGCTTTCTTT
v_gene: TRBV6-4
abundance: few
j_gene: TRBJ1-1
d_gene: -

CDR3aa: CASSKDPLQEQFF
CDR3nt: TGCGCCAGCAGCAAAGACCCGCTTCAGGAGCAGTTCTTC
v_gene: TRBV5-1
abundance: many
j_gene: TRBJ2-1
d_gene: -

CDR3aa: CASSLPGFTEAFF
CDR3nt: TGTGCCAGCAGTTTGCCAGGGTTTACTGAAGCTTTCTTT
v_gene: TRBV12-3/TRBV12-4
abundance: few
j_gene: TRBJ1-1
d_gene: -

CDR3aa: CASSLGQGSYLGTDTQYF
CDR3nt: TGTGCCAGCAGCTTAGGACAGGGGTCATACCTCGGCACAGATACGCAGTATTTT
v_gene: TRBV7-9
abundance: many
j_gene: TRBJ2-3
d_gene: TRBD1

CDR3aa: CASSPGTSRAETQYF
CDR3nt: TGCGCCAGCAGCCCAGGAACTAGCAGGGCCGAGACCCAGTACTTC
v_gene: TRBV5-1
abundance: many
j_gene: TRBJ2-5
d_gene: -

CDR3aa: CASSRNGRYYNGQFF
CDR3nt: TGTGCCAGCAGCCGCAACGGGCGGTACTACAATGGGCAGTTCTTC
v_gene: TRBV12-3/TRBV12-4
abundance: -
j_gene: TRBJ2-1
d_gene: -

CDR3aa: CASRGGGSGNEQFF
CDR3nt: TGTGCCAGCAGAGGTGGCGGGAGTGGTAATGAGCAGTTCTTC
v_gene: TRBV6-2/TRBV6-3
abundance: many
j_gene: TRBJ2-1
d_gene: TRBD2

CDR3aa: CASSVRSHEQFF
CDR3nt: TGTGCCAGCAGCGTTAGAAGCCATGAGCAGTTCTTC
v_gene: TRBV11-2
abundance: many
j_gene: TRBJ2-1
d_gene: -

CDR3aa: CASSPVGQVNQPQHF
CDR3nt: TGTGCCAGCAGCCCGGTCGGCCAGGTCAATCAGCCCCAGCATTTT
v_gene: TRBV2
abundance: many
j_gene: TRBJ1-5
d_gene: -

CDR3aa: CASSPDRGFREQYF
CDR3nt: TGCGCCAGCAGCCCGGACAGGGGTTTTAGGGAGCAGTACTTC
v_gene: TRBV5-1
abundance: many
j_gene: TRBJ2-7
d_gene: TRBD1